The following is a T cell receptor (beta chain) sequence with its context. Its target is unknown. Germline V gene data show CDR1 as LNHDA and CDR2 as SQIVND (reference sequence). V trimming: 5 bases; J trimming: 0 bases; junction bases outside the gene matches: 5. This CDR3 spans 15 amino acids. CD8 cells classed as naive were CD45RO-negative and positively selected for CCR7, excluding terminally differentiated effector memory CD45RA+ cells. The table came from immunoSEQ multiplex PCR; TCRdb's copy has only in-frame clones and leaves some out. Found here are around 600,000 clones, roughly 95% of them singletons; the top ten hold around 0.11%. This specimen belongs to a study of shared clonotypes between healthy human individuals. Whole-study findings and limits: Few donors limited the genetic and exposure-history diversity represented. In general, naive subsets displayed greater estimated richness than memory subsets did.

The sequence came from a woman aged 25 to 39 in good health. This chain links TRBV19 with TRBJ2-7, with TRBD2 identical over 9 bases. The sample taken for sequencing was naive CD8+ T cells sorted from blood. The DNA of the CDR3 is TGTGCCAGTAGTGTGACTAGCGGAGCCTCCTACGAGCAGTACTTC. Encoded protein: CASSVTSGASYEQYF.